These 22 T cell receptor beta chains originate from one sample sequenced in a study of OX40 agonist ivuxolimab in advanced cancers. The repertoire was sequenced with immunoSEQ multiplex PCR; TCRdb's copy has only in-frame clones and lacks some. The sample lists approximately 41,000 clones; approximately 87% were seen once. Sample: CD4+ or CD8+ T cells sorted from blood, taken in a trial of the OX40 agonist ivuxolimab. These receptors originate from an adult with an advanced solid tumor such as melanoma, head and neck, liver or kidney cancer.

The chain has TRBV6-1 and TRBJ1-1, with a weak D call TRBD1 (6 bases). Deletions cut 9 bases from V and 0 bases from J, with 17 bases between. CDR3 length equals 15 residues. In germline, CDR1 is MNHNS, CDR2 SASEGT. CDR3 sequence: CASQDSLTLNTEAFF. DNA for the CDR3: TGTGCCAGTCAGGACAGCCTCACTTTGAACACTGAAGCTTTCTTT.

This rearrangement joins TRBV5-4 to TRBJ2-1; D not certain. The CDR3 is 11 residues long. V was clipped by 5 bases and J by 5 bases, with 5 bases between them. The germline V gene has CDR1 SGHNT and CDR2 YYREEE (reference sequence). This CDR3 reads CASRSDNEQFF. The CDR3 DNA reads TGTGCCAGCAGGTCGGACAATGAGCAGTTCTTC.

The rearrangement uses TRBV30 and TRBJ2-7; TRBD2 matches 7 bases. The V and J ends lost 4 bases and 12 bases, in that order; junction bases with no gene match: 12. Germline V CDR1 and CDR2: GTSNPN, SVGIG (reference sequence). This CDR3 is built from 12 residues. The CDR3 is CAWKNGRENVYF. The CDR3 DNA reads as TGTGCCTGGAAAAACGGGCGGGAGAACGTGTACTTC.

The rearrangement links TRBV6-1 to TRBJ1-3, with D hard to call. Trimming cost V 1 base and J 0 bases, with 10 bases left between them. This CDR3 has 16 residues. Germline V gene sequence: CDR1 MNHNS, CDR2 SASEGT. CDR3 coding DNA: TGTGCCAGCAGTGAAGGGCCGGTCTCCTCTGGAAACACCATATATTTT. Encoded protein: CASSEGPVSSGNTIYF.

This rearrangement joins TRBV9 to TRBJ2-7; 9 bases map to TRBD1. The CDR3 is made up of 14 amino acids. The germline CDR1 and CDR2 sequences are SGDLS and YYNGEE. Trimming took 5 bases from V and 0 from J; bases not matched to a gene: 3. The CDR3: CASSWTGDSYEQYF. The CDR3 DNA reads as TGTGCCAGCAGTTGGACAGGGGACTCCTACGAGCAGTACTTC.

The rearrangement links TRBV20-1 to TRBJ2-1; unclear D gene. The V and J ends lost 6 bases and 5 bases respectively, with 8 bases between them. The length of the CDR3 is 11 residues. Germline V lookup: CDR1 DFQATT, CDR2 SNEGSKA (reference sequence). As DNA, the CDR3 is TGCAGTGCGGGCCGAAACAATGAGCAGTTCTTC. It translates to CSAGRNNEQFF.

The chain employs TRBV4-1 and TRBJ1-5, with D perhaps TRBD1 (5 bases). Between the trimmed V and J ends, which lost 4 bases and 2 bases, there was a span of 27 bases. Germline values: CDR1 MGHRA, CDR2 YSYEKL. The CDR3 is 20 residues long. CDR3 nucleotides: TGCGCCAGCAGCCCTCGGGGACGGAGGGGCGGCGTTAATGGCAATCAGCCCCAGCATTTT. It codes for CASSPRGRRGGVNGNQPQHF.

The chain joins TRBV6-5 to TRBJ2-7; 8 positions agree with TRBD2. The CDR3 has 14 residues. V was pared by 10 bases and J by 4 bases, with 12 bases of the junction left unmatched. Germline V gene lookup returns CDR1 MNHEY and CDR2 SVGAGI. The CDR3 nucleotides read TGTGCCACCTCTGAACGGGAGGGCCCTTACGAGCAGTACTTC. The encoded protein is CATSEREGPYEQYF.

The V call is TRBV11-2, the J call TRBJ2-6; possibly TRBD1 or TRBD2 for D (5 bases each). The CDR3 consists of 17 residues. Germline loops: CDR1 SGHAT, CDR2 FQNNGV. The V gene lost 0 bases and the J gene lost 4 bases, with 13 bases spanning the gap. The DNA of the CDR3 is TGTGCCAGCAGCTTAGATGCCCAGGGACCCGGGGCCAACGTCCTGACTTTC. Translated: CASSLDAQGPGANVLTF.

This rearrangement joins TRBV5-1 to TRBJ2-2; 7 nucleotides align to TRBD1. Germline V lookup: CDR1 SGHRS, CDR2 YFSETQ. CDR3 length: 14 amino acids. V shed 4 bases, J shed 4 bases, and the junction held 4 bases outside the gene matches. The CDR3 reads CASSPGQVTGELFF. The CDR3 DNA follows: TGCGCCAGCAGCCCCGGACAGGTCACCGGGGAGCTGTTTTTT.

V and J are TRBV6-4 and TRBJ1-3; D gene ambiguous. V was cut by 7 bases and J by 2 bases, with 9 bases left in between. The CDR3 length is 13 residues. Germline V gives CDR1 MRHNA, CDR2 SNTAGT. CDR3 DNA: TGTGCCAGCACCAGGACTGCTGGAAACACCATATATTTT. Translated, it gives CASTRTAGNTIYF.

The chain has TRBV7-2 and TRBJ2-7, with 11 bases lining up with TRBD2. This CDR3 comprises 14 residues. Trimming cost V 3 bases and J 2 bases; bases outside gene matches: 0. Germline CDR1 and CDR2: SGHTA and FQGNSA. CDR3 in DNA: TGTGCCAGCAGCTTGGGACTAGCGGCCTACGAGCAGTACTTC. This codes for CASSLGLAAYEQYF. Full variable domain (outside the CDR3, taken from reference TRBV7-2 and TRBJ2-7): GAGVSQSPSNKVTEKGKDVELRCDPISGHTALYWYRQSLGQGLEFLIYFQGNSAPDKSGLPSDRFSAERTGGSVSTLTIQRTQQEDSAVYLCASSLGLAAYEQYFGPGTRLTVT.

Of note for this clone: Other DNA variants within this sample encode the same CDR3. The V and J genes are TRBV6-6 and TRBJ1-5, with a tentative D call TRBD1 (5 bases). The ends were cut back, 0 bases at V and 3 bases at J, with 9 bases in the middle. There are 15 residues in the CDR3. Germline assignment: CDR1 MNHNY and CDR2 SVGAGI (reference sequence). CDR3 nucleotides: TGTGCCAGCAGTTACTCGGGCAGGGTCAATCAGCCCCAGCATTTT. This codes for CASSYSGRVNQPQHF.

V gene TRBV10-3 combines with J gene TRBJ1-2; tentatively, D is TRBD1 (5 bases). This CDR3 spans 17 amino acids. Germline CDR1 reads ENHRY; CDR2 reads SYGVKD. Trimming removed 10 bases at V and 3 bases at J, with 27 bases between. The chain's CDR3 is CASWGGGGPGTYYGYTF. The CDR3 DNA follows: TGTGCCAGTTGGGGGGGTGGAGGGCCCGGGACGTACTATGGCTACACCTTC.

This clone was seen once. The chain combines TRBV7-9 with TRBJ1-5; D possibly corresponds to TRBD1 (6 bases). V was cut by 11 bases and J by 1 base, with 18 bases left in between. The germline CDR1 and CDR2 sequences are SEHNR and FQNEAQ (reference sequence). The CDR3 spans 15 residues. CDR3 DNA: TGTGCCGGGGGCCCCGAGAAATCGAGCAATCAGCCCCAGCATTTT. Translated: CAGGPEKSSNQPQHF.

The V and J genes are TRBV9 and TRBJ1-1; 11 nucleotides line up with TRBD1. The germline gives CDR1 SGDLS, CDR2 YYNGEE. V lost 4 bases and J lost 4; bases outside the gene matches: 9. The CDR3 contains 16 residues. The CDR3 region is CASSSGTGGGGTEAFF. CDR3 coding DNA: TGTGCCAGCAGCTCAGGGACAGGGGGTGGAGGCACTGAAGCTTTCTTT.

The sample holds one count of this clone. V gene TRBV5-1 combines with J gene TRBJ2-2; tentatively, D is TRBD2 (7 bases). The CDR3 totals 14 residues. Trimming took off 4 bases at V and 7 bases at J, with 14 bases between the two ends. Germline lookup yields CDR1 SGHRS and CDR2 YFSETQ. The CDR3 region has the DNA TGCGCCAGCAGCCTGGGGGGGGGCCTCGGGGAGCTGTTTTTT. Protein product: CASSLGGGLGELFF.

The V gene is TRBV6-1, the J gene TRBJ1-2, with D possibly matching TRBD1 (5 bases). The length of the CDR3 is 13 residues. The germline gives CDR1 MNHNS, CDR2 SASEGT. Trimming cost V 6 bases and J 1 base, with 9 bases left between them. This CDR3 is CASRGQGNYGYTF. The CDR3 DNA follows: TGTGCCAGCAGGGGGCAGGGTAACTATGGCTACACCTTC.

The rearrangement links TRBV10-3 to TRBJ1-6, with D unresolved. Germline CDR1 ENHRY, CDR2 SYGVKD. V was cut by 11 bases and J by 3 bases, with 14 bases left in between. This CDR3 region has 14 residues. The CDR3 coding sequence is TGTGCCGTAACGAAGGGTGACTATAATTCACCCCTCCACTTT. It specifies CAVTKGDYNSPLHF.

This clone was detected only once. The chain combines TRBV5-6 with TRBJ2-1, with unresolved D. V dropped 4 bases and J dropped 9 bases, with 14 bases sitting between them. This CDR3 comprises 13 residues. Germline CDR1 SGHDT, CDR2 YYEEEE. CDR3 protein: CASSLPTQAEQFF. The CDR3 DNA follows: TGTGCCAGCAGCCTTCCCACTCAAGCTGAGCAGTTCTTC.

In DNA form, the CDR3 reads TGTGCCAGTAGTATGGCCATCCACTCCTACGAGCAGTACTTC. This translates into CASSMAIHSYEQYF. This chain connects TRBV19 to TRBJ2-7; D unresolved. Germline V gene data show CDR1 as LNHDA and CDR2 as SQIVND (reference sequence). This CDR3 is 14 amino acids long. Between the trimmed V and J ends, which lost 3 bases and 0 bases, there was a span of 9 bases.

The chain links TRBV15 to TRBJ1-4, with 7 nucleotides matching TRBD1. Trimming cost V 2 bases and J 8 bases; bases outside gene matches: 5. The germline V gene encodes CDR1 LNHNV and CDR2 YYDKDF (reference sequence). The CDR3 loop spans 14 amino acids. The CDR3 coding sequence is TGTGCCACCAGCAGATACAGGGGTGGCGAAAAACTGTTTTTT. Amino acid sequence: CATSRYRGGEKLFF.